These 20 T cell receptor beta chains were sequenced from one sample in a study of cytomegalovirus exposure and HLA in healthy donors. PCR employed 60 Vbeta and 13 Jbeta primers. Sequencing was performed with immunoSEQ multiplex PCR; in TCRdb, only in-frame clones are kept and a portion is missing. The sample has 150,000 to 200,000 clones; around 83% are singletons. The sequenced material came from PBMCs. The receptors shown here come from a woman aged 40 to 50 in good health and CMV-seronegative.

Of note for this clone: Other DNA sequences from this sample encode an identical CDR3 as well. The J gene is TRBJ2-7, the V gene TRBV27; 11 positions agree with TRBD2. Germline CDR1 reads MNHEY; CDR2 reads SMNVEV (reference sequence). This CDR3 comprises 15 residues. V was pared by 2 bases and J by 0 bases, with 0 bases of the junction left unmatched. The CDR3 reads CASSLGTSGSYEQYF. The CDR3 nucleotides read TGTGCCAGCAGTTTAGGGACTAGCGGCTCCTACGAGCAGTACTTC.

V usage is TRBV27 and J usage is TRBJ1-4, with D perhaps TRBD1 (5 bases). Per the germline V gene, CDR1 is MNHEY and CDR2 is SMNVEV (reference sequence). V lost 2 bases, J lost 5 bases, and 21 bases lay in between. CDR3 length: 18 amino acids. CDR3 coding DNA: TGTGCCAGCAGTTTAGGGAGGGCAGGGTCGGCAAGGAATGAAAAACTGTTTTTT. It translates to CASSLGRAGSARNEKLFF.

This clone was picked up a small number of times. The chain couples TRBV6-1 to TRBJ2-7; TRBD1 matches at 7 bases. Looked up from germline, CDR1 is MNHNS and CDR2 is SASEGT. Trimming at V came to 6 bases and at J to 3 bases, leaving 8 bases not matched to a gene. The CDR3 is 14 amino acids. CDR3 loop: CASSFRDSIYEQYF. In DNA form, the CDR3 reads TGTGCCAGCAGCTTCCGGGACAGCATCTACGAGCAGTACTTC.

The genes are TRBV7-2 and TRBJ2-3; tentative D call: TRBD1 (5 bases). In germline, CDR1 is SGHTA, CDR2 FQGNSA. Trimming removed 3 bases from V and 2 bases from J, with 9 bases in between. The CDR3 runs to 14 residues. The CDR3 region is CASSFGHHTDTQYF. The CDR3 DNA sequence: TGTGCCAGCAGCTTCGGACACCACACAGATACGCAGTATTTT.

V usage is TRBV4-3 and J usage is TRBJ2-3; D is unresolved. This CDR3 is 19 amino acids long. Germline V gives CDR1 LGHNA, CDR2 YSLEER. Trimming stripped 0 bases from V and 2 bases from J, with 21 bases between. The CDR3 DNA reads TGCGCCAGCAGCCAAGAAGTAAGGCAAGGCAGGCGTTACACAGATACGCAGTATTTT. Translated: CASSQEVRQGRRYTDTQYF.

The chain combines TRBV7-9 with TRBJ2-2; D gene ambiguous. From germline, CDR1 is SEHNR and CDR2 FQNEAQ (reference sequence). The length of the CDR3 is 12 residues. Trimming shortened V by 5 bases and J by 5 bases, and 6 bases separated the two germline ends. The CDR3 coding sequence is TGTGCCAGCAGCCACTATACCGGGGAGCTGTTTTTT. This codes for CASSHYTGELFF.

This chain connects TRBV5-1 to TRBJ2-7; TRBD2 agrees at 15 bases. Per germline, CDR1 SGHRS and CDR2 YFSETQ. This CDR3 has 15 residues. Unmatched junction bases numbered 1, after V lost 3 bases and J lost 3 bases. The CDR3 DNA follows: TGCGCCAGCAGCTCGGGACTAGCGGGGGGCTACGAGCAGTACTTC. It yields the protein CASSSGLAGGYEQYF.

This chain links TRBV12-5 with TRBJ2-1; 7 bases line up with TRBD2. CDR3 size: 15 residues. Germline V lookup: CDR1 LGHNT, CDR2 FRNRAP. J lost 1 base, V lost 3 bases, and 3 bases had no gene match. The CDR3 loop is CASGLAGRSYNEQFF. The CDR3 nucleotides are TGTGCTAGTGGTTTAGCGGGAAGGTCCTACAATGAGCAGTTCTTC.

The DNA of the CDR3 is TGTGCCTGGAAGGGGTACGGCGGGAGGACGTACCAAGAGACCCAGTACTTC. Protein sequence: CAWKGYGGRTYQETQYF. The chain carries TRBV30 and TRBJ2-5; 8 bases fit TRBD2. Germline V gives CDR1 GTSNPN, CDR2 SVGIG (reference sequence). The V and J ends lost 4 bases and 0 bases, in that order; junction bases with no gene match: 13. The CDR3 is made up of 17 amino acids.

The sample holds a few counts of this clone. The CDR3 here is CASSVGLAGFGTGELFF. The CDR3, as DNA: TGTGCCAGCAGCGTAGGGCTAGCGGGGTTCGGCACCGGGGAGCTGTTTTTT. The chain joins TRBV9 to TRBJ2-2; 9 bases agree with TRBD2. V was pared by 0 bases and J by 4 bases, with 7 bases of the junction left unmatched. The CDR3 has 17 amino acids. The germline CDR1 and CDR2 sequences are SGDLS and YYNGEE.

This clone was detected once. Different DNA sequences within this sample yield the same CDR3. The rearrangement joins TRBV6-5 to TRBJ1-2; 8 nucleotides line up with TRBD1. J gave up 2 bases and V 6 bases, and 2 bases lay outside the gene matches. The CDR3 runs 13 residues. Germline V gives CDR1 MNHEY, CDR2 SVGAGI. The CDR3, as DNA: TGTGCCAGCAGCCGGACAGGGAACTATGGCTACACCTTC. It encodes CASSRTGNYGYTF.

For the CDR3, the DNA is TGTGCCAGCAGTACTAGCGGGAGGCCTCCTGGGGAGCAGTACGTC. Protein product: CASSTSGRPPGEQYV. The gene calls are TRBV28 and TRBJ2-7, with 12 positions matching TRBD2. The CDR3 is 15 residues long. The germline V gene encodes CDR1 MDHEN and CDR2 SYDVKM. V was pared by 5 bases and J by 7 bases, with 9 bases of the junction left unmatched.

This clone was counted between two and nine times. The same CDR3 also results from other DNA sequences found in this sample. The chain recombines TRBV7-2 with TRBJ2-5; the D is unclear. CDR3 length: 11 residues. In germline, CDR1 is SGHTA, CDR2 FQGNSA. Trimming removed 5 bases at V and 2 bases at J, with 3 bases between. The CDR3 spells CASSPQETQYF. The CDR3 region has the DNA TGTGCCAGCAGCCCTCAAGAGACCCAGTACTTC.

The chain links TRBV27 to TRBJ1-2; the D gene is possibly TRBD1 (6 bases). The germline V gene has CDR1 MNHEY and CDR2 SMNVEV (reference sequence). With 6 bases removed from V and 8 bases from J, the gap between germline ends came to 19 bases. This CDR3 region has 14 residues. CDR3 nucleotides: TGTGCCAGCAGCCCCAAAGGGGGACGGTGGGGCTACACCTTC. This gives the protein CASSPKGGRWGYTF.

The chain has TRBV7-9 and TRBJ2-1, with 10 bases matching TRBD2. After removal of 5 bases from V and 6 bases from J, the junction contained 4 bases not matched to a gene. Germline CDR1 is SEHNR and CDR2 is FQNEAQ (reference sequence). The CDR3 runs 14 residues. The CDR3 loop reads CASSPTSGINEQFF. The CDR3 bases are TGTGCCAGCAGCCCCACTAGCGGGATCAATGAGCAGTTCTTC.

The CDR3 loop is CASSVGGSDEQFF. The CDR3 nucleotides read TGTGCCAGCAGCGTAGGAGGTAGTGATGAGCAGTTCTTC. The chain uses TRBV9 and TRBJ2-1; D uncertain. CDR3 length: 13 amino acids. Germline V gives CDR1 SGDLS, CDR2 YYNGEE. Trimming took 0 bases from V and 8 from J, leaving 9 bases between them.

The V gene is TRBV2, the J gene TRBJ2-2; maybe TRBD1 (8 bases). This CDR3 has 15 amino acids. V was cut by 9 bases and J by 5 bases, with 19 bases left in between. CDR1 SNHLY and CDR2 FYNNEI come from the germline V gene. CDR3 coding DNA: TGTGCCAGGACAGGGGCGCGGACTAGGACCGGGGAGCTGTTTTTT. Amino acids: CARTGARTRTGELFF.

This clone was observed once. CDR3 sequence (DNA): TGCGCCAGCAGCTTAGCGACCGCGAACACCGGGGAGCTGTTTTTT. This gives the protein CASSLATANTGELFF. The gene calls are TRBV5-1 and TRBJ2-2, with D hard to call. Trimming removed 2 bases at V and 0 bases at J, with 8 bases between. There are 15 residues in the CDR3. CDR1 is SGHRS and CDR2 is YFSETQ in the germline V gene.

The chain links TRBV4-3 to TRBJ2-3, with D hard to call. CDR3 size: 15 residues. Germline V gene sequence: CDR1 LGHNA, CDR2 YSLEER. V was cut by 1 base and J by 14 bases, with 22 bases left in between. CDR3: CASSQVISGLLIGYF. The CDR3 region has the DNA TGCGCCAGCAGCCAAGTAATCTCTGGGCTATTGATAGGGTATTTT.

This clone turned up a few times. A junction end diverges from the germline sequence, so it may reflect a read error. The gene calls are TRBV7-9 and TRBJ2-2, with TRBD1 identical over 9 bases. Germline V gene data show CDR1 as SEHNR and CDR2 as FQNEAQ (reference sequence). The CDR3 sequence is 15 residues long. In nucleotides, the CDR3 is TGTTCCAGCAGCAGAATACAGGGGGCGGACGGGGAGCTGTTTTTT. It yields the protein CSSSRIQGADGELFF.